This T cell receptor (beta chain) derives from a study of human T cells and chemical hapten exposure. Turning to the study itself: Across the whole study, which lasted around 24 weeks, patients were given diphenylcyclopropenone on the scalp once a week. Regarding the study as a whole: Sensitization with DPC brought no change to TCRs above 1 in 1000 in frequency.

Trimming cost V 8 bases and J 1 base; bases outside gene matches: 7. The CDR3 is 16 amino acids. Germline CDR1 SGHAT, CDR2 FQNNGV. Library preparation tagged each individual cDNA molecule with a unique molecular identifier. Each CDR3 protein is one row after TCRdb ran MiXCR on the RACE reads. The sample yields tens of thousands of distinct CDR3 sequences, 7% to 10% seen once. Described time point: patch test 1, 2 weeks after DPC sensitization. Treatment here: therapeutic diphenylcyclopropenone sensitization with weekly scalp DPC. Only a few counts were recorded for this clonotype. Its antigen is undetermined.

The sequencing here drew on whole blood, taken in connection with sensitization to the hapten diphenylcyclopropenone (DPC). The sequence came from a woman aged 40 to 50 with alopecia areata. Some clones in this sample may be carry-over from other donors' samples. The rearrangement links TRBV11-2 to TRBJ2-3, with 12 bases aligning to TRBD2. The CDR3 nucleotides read TGTGCCAGCGGACTTAGACTAGCGGGGGGCACAGATACGCAGTATTTT. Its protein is CASGLRLAGGTDTQYF.